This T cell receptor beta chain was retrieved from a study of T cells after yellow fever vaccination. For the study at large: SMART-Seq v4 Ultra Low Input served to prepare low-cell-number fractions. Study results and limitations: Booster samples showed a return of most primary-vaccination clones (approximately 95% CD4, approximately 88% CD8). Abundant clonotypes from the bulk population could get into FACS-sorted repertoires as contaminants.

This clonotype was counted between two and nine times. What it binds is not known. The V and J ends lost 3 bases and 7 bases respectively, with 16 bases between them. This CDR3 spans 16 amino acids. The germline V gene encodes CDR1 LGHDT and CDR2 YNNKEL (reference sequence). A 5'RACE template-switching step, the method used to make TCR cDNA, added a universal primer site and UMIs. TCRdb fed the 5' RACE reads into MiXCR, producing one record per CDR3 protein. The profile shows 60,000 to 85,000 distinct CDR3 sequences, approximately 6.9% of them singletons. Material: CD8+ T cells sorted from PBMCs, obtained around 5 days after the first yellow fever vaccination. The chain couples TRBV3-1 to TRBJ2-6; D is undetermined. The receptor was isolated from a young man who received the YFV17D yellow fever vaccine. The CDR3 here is CASSHLGRSSANVLTF. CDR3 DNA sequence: TGTGCCAGCAGCCACCTAGGACGGTCTTCAGCCAACGTCCTGACTTTC.